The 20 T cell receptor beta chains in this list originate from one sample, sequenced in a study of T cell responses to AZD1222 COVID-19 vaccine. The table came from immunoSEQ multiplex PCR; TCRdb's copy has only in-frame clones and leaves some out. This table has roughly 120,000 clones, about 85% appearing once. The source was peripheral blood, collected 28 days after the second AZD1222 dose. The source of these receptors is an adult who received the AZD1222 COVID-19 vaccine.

The CDR3 region has the DNA TGTGCCAGCAGCTTAGGGCCGCAGGGTCCGCAAGAGACCCAGTACTTC. Amino acid sequence: CASSLGPQGPQETQYF. The rearrangement links TRBV7-2 to TRBJ2-5; a weak D match, TRBD1 (5 bases). CDR1 is SGHTA, CDR2 FQGNSA, per germline. The V end was cut by 1 base, the J end by 2 bases, with 14 bases between. This CDR3 region has 16 residues. Together with reference TRBV7-2 and TRBJ2-5, the CDR3 gives the full variable domain: GAGVSQSPSNKVTEKGKDVELRCDPISGHTALYWYRQSLGQGLEFLIYFQGNSAPDKSGLPSDRFSAERTGGSVSTLTIQRTQQEDSAVYLCASSLGPQGPQETQYFGPGTRLLVL.

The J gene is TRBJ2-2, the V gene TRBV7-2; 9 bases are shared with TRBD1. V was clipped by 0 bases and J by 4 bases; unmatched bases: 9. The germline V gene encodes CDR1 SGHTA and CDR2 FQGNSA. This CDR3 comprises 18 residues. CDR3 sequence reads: CASSLAGTNRGRTGELFF. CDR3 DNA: TGTGCCAGCAGCTTAGCGGGAACAAACAGGGGGCGCACCGGGGAGCTGTTTTTT.

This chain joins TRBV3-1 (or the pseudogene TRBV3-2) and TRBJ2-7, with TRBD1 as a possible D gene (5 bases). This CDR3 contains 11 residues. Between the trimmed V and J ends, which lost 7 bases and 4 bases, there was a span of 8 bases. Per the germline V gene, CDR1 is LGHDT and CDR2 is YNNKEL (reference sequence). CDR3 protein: CASKGAYEQYF. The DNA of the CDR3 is TGTGCCAGCAAAGGGGCATACGAGCAGTACTTC.

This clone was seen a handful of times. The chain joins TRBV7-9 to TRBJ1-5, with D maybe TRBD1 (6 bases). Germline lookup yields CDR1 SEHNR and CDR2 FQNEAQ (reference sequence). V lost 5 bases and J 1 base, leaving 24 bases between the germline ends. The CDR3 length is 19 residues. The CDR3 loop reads CASSPTYGTGILSNQPQHF. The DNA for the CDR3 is TGTGCCAGCAGCCCTACGTATGGAACAGGGATATTGAGCAATCAGCCCCAGCATTTT.

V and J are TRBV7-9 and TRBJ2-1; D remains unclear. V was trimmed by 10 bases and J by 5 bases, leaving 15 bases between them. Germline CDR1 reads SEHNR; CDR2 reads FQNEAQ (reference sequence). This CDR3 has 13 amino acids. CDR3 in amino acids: CATQLGPNNEQFF. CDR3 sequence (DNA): TGTGCCACCCAATTAGGGCCTAACAATGAGCAGTTCTTC.

The CDR3 DNA reads TGTGCCAGCAGCCCCCCCCACGGGTACGAGCAGTACTTC. It is translated as CASSPPHGYEQYF. The chain is built from TRBV25-1 and TRBJ2-7; D is unresolved. V shed 6 bases and J shed 4 bases, with 13 bases lying between them. Germline assignment: CDR1 MGHDK and CDR2 SYGVNS. The CDR3 extends over 13 amino acids.

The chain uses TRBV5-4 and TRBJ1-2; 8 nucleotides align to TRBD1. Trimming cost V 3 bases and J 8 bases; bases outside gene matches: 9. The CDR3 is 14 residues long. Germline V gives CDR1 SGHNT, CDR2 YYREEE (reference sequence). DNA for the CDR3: TGTGCCAGCAGCTCCCGGACAGGGCCAGTGGGCTACACCTTC. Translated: CASSSRTGPVGYTF.

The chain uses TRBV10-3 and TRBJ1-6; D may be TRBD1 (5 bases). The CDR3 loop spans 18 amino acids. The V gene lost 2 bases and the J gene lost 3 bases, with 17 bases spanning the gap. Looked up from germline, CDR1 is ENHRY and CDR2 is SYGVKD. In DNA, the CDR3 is TGTGCCATCAGTGAGGGAAAGGGGCTCGGGTACTATAATTCACCCCTCCACTTT. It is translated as CAISEGKGLGYYNSPLHF.

CDR3 in amino acids: CASSTSEKLFF. For the CDR3, the DNA is TGTGCCAGCAGCACCAGTGAAAAACTGTTTTTT. This chain uses TRBV6-2 or TRBV6-3 with TRBJ1-4; no reliable D call. The CDR3 runs 11 residues. Trimming stripped 6 bases from V and 7 bases from J, with 6 bases between. Germline V gene lookup returns CDR1 MNHEY and CDR2 SVGEGT.

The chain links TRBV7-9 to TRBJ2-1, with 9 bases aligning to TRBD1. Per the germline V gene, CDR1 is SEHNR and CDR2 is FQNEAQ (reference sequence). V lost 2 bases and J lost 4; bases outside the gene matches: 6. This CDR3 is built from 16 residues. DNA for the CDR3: TGTGCCAGCAGCTTACCTGGGACAGGGACTTACAATGAGCAGTTCTTC. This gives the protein CASSLPGTGTYNEQFF.

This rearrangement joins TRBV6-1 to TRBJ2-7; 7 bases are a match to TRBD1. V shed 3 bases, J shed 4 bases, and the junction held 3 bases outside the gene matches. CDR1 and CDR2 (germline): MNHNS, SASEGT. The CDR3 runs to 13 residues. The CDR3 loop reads CASSEGQMYEQYF. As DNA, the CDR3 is TGTGCCAGCAGTGAGGGACAGATGTACGAGCAGTACTTC.

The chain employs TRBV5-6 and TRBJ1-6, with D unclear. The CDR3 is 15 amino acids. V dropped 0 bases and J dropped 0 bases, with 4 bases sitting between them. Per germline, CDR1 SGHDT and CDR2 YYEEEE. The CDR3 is CASSLGSSYNSPLHF. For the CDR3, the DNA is TGTGCCAGCAGCTTGGGGAGCTCCTATAATTCACCCCTCCACTTT.

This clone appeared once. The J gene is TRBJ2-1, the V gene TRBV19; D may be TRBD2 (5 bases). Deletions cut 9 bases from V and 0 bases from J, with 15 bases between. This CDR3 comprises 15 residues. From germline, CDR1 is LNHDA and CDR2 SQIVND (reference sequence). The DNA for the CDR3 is TGTGCCAGCGGACCGTGGAGGACCTCCTACAATGAGCAGTTCTTC. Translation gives CASGPWRTSYNEQFF.

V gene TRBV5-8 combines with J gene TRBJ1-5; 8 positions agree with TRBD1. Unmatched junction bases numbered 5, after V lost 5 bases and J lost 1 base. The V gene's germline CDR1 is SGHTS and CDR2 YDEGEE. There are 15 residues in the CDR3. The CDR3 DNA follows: TGTGCCAGCAGGGGTCCAGGGGGCAGCAATCAGCCCCAGCATTTT. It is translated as CASRGPGGSNQPQHF. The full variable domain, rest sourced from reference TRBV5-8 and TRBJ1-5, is EAGVTQSPTHLIKTRGQQATLRCSPISGHTSVYWYQQALGLGLQFLLWYDEGEERNRGNFPPRFSGRQFPNYSSELNVNALELEDSALYLCASRGPGGSNQPQHFGDGTRLSIL.

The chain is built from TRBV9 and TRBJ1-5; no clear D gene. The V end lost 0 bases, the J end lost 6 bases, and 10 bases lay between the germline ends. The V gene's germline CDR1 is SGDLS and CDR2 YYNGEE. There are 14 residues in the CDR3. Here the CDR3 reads CASSVGQEGQPQHF. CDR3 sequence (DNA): TGTGCCAGCAGCGTAGGTCAGGAGGGTCAGCCCCAGCATTTT. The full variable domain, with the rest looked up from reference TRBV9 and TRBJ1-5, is DSGVTQTPKHLITATGQRVTLRCSPRSGDLSVYWYQQSLDQGLQFLIQYYNGEERAKGNILERFSAQQFPDLHSELNLSSLELGDSALYFCASSVGQEGQPQHFGDGTRLSIL.

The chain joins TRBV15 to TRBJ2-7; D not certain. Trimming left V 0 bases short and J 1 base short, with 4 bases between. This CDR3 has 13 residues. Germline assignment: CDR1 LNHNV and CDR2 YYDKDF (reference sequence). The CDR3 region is CATSRDMSYEQYF. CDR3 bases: TGTGCCACCAGCAGAGACATGTCCTACGAGCAGTACTTC.

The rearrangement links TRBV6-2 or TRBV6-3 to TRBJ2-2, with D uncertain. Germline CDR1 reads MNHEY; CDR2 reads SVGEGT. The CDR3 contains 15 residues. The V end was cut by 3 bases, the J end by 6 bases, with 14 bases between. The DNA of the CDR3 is TGTGCCAGCAGTTATTGGGCAGGAAATTCCGGGGAGCTGTTTTTT. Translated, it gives CASSYWAGNSGELFF.

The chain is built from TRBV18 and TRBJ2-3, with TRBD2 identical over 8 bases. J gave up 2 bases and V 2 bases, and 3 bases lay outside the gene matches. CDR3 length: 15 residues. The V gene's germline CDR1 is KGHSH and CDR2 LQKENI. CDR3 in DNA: TGTGCCAGCTCACCAGTACTAGCGGCCACAGATACGCAGTATTTT. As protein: CASSPVLAATDTQYF.

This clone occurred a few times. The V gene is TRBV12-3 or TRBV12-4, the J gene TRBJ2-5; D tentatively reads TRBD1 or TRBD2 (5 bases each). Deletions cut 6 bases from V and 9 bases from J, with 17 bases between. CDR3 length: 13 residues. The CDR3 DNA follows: TGTGCCAGCAGCGGGGCGGCCCAAGGGGCCCAGTACTTC. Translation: CASSGAAQGAQYF.

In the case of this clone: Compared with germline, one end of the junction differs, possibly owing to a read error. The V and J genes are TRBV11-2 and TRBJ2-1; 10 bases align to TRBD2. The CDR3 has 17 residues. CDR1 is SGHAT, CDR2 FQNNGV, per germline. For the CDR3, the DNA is TGTGCCAGCAGCCCTTCGGCGCTAGCGGGGGCATACAATGAGCAGCTCTTC. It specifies CASSPSALAGAYNEQLF.